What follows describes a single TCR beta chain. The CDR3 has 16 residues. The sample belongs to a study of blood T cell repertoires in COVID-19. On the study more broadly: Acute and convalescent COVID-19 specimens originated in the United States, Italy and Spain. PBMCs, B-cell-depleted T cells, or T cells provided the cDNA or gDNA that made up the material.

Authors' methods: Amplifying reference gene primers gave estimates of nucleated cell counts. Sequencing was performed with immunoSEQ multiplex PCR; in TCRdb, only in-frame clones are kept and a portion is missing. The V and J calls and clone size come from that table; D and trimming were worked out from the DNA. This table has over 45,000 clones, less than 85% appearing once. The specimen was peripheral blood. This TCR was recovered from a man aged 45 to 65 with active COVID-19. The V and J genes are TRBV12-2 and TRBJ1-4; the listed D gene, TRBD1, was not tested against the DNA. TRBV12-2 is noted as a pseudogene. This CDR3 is CASRLPQWTGGEKLFF. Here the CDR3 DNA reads TGTGCAAGTCGCTTACCACAATGGACAGGGGGAGAAAAACTGTTTTTT.